These 13 T cell receptor beta chains were sequenced from one sample in a study of tumor-infiltrating lymphocytes in primary liver carcinoma. Total RNA (roughly 530 ng) served as template for TCR beta cDNA synthesis primed by a constant-region primer. Three nested multiplex PCR rounds of slightly modified ARM-PCR generated TCR beta libraries. The first two PCR rounds, around 10 cycles each, used TRBV1-TRBV30 forward primers and a C-beta reverse primer. TCRdb analysed the multiplex PCR reads with MiXCR anew, one entry per CDR3 protein. The sample records approximately 92,000 distinct CDR3 sequences, about 70% being singletons. Scientists recovered RNA and DNA together from approximately 20-30 mg of unsorted bulk tissue. Sequencing was performed on tumor-adjacent normal liver tissue. These receptors all come from a man aged 35-49 years with primary liver carcinoma and hepatitis B virus infection.

Notes on this clonotype: Relative to the germline gene, one junction end is altered; a read error may explain this. The V gene is TRBV11-1, the J gene TRBJ2-2, with D tentatively TRBD2 (5 bases). The V gene's germline CDR1 is SGHAT and CDR2 FQDESV (reference sequence). The CDR3 loop spans 17 amino acids. Written as DNA, the CDR3 is TGTGTCAGCAGCTTAGCGCCAGTGCTTTCGAACACCGGGGAGCCGTTTTTT. Protein product: CVSSLAPVLSNTGEPFF.

In regard to this clonotype: Likely a read error: the CDR3 ends without its conserved phenylalanine or tryptophan. The DNA is left out, because the CDR3 cannot be placed on it with certainty; the CDR3 is given as TCRdb lists it. V and J are TRBV29-1 and TRBJ2-2; TRBD2 was called by the table and not checked on the DNA. Per the germline V gene, CDR1 is SQVTM and CDR2 is ANQGSEA. The CDR3 is 14 amino acids long, termini counted. The CDR3 protein is CSVAAGANTGELLL.

With respect to this clonotype: With a much larger clone just one base away, this may be a read error. The chain is built from TRBV5-1 and TRBJ2-7; either TRBD1 or TRBD2 may supply D (5 bases each). The germline V gene has CDR1 SGHRS and CDR2 YFSETQ. There are 15 residues in the CDR3. CDR3 nucleotides: TGCCCCAGCAGCTTGGTTGGGACGGCCTTCTTAGGGCAGTACTTC. This sequence encodes CPSSLVGTAFLGQYF.

This clonotype was seen a single time. This likely comes from a read error, as the CDR3 has no conserved phenylalanine or tryptophan at its end. In DNA, the CDR3 is TGTACCAGCACTTCGGGGGGGGCCGGGGAGCTGTTTCTT. Protein product: CTSTSGGAGELFL. This chain joins TRBV12-3 or TRBV12-4 and TRBJ2-2, with TRBD2 identical over 8 bases. This CDR3 has 13 residues.

As for this clonotype: At one boundary the junction diverges from the germline segment, which might be a read error. This chain joins TRBV11-2 and TRBJ2-5, with 7 bases fitting TRBD2. CDR3 length: 17 residues. In germline, CDR1 is SGHAT, CDR2 FQNNGV. The CDR3 region has the DNA TGTGCCTGCAGCTCCCCCCTTGGCGGGAGACTCCAGGAGACCCAGTACTTC. Encoded protein: CACSSPLGGRLQETQYF. Filled out from reference TRBV11-2 and TRBJ2-5, the complete variable domain reads EAGVAQSPRYKIIEKRQSVAFWCNPISGHATLYWYQQILGQGPKLLIQFQNNGVVDDSQLPKDRFSAERLKGVDSTLKIQPAKLEDSAVYLCACSSPLGGRLQETQYFGPGTRLLVL.

Concerning this clonotype: Sequence at one end of the junction differs from germline and may be a read error. V gene TRBV11-1 combines with J gene TRBJ2-3; 7 bases align to TRBD1. The CDR3 length is 14 residues. Germline CDR1 and CDR2: SGHAT and FQDESV (reference sequence). The CDR3 bases are TGTGCCAACAGCCGGGACAGTGCCCGAGATATGCAGTATTTT. Protein sequence: CANSRDSARDMQYF. Variable domain in full (rest from reference TRBV11-1 and TRBJ2-3): EAEVAQSPRYKITEKSQAVAFWCDPISGHATLYWYRQILGQGPELLVQFQDESVVDDSQLPKDRFSAERLKGVDSTLKIQPAELGDSAMYLCANSRDSARDMQYFGPGTRLTVL.

This clonotype was seen once. A much more abundant neighbour one base away suggests this may be a read error. This chain joins TRBV5-5 and TRBJ2-1; TRBD2 matches at 7 bases. The CDR3 is made up of 13 amino acids. Germline V lookup: CDR1 SGHKS, CDR2 YYEKEE (reference sequence). CDR3: CATQAGSANDQFF. The CDR3 DNA sequence: TGTGCCACTCAAGCGGGATCGGCCAATGATCAGTTCTTC.

The chain couples TRBV4-1 to TRBJ2-3, with 7 bases that match TRBD2. The J segment lost 2 bases and the V segment lost 6 bases, leaving 14 bases of the junction unmatched. The CDR3 consists of 17 residues. Looked up from germline, CDR1 is MGHRA and CDR2 is YSYEKL. CDR3: CASSRASGGSNTDTQYF. The CDR3 DNA follows: TGCGCCAGCAGTCGGGCTAGCGGAGGCTCAAACACAGATACGCAGTATTTT.

Details on this clonotype: This may arise from a read error, as a much more abundant clone is one base away. The chain recombines TRBV6-5 with TRBJ2-2; D may correspond to TRBD1 or TRBD2 (5 bases each). Germline lookup yields CDR1 MNHEY and CDR2 SVGAGI. This CDR3 is built from 15 residues. The CDR3 DNA reads TGTGCCAGCAGTTACGACGGGTTCGGGACCGGGGAGCTGCTTTTT. Residues: CASSYDGFGTGELLF.

At least ten counts were recorded for this clonotype. CDR3 sequence reads: CASSRDGPWSPLHF. In DNA form, the CDR3 reads TGTGCCAGCAGCCGGGACGGCCCATGGTCACCCCTCCACTTT. The V call is TRBV6-6, the J call TRBJ1-6, with a tentative D call TRBD1 (5 bases). The CDR3 sequence is 14 residues long. The V end lost 6 bases, the J end lost 10 bases, and 16 bases lay between the germline ends. Per germline, CDR1 MNHNY and CDR2 SVGAGI (reference sequence).

Notes on this clonotype: A single base separates this from a much larger clone, so it may be a read error. This sequence joins TRBV14 and TRBJ2-3; D gene ambiguous. The CDR3 loop spans 13 amino acids. Germline V gene data show CDR1 as SGHDN and CDR2 as FVKESK. In DNA form, the CDR3 reads TGTGCCAGCAGGCAAGTTCGGACAGATACGCAGTATTTT. This sequence encodes CASRQVRTDTQYF. The whole variable domain, remainder taken from reference TRBV14 and TRBJ2-3, is EAGVTQFPSHSVIEKGQTVTLRCDPISGHDNLYWYRRVMGKEIKFLLHFVKESKQDESGMPNNRFLAERTGGTYSTLKVQPAELEDSGVYFCASRQVRTDTQYFGPGTRLTVL.

With regard to this clonotype: Since a much larger clone is just one base distant, this may be a read error. The chain carries TRBV12-3 or TRBV12-4 and TRBJ2-7; TRBD2 agrees at 11 bases. CDR3 length: 16 amino acids. CDR3 residues: CASSLDRLAGSYKQYF. The CDR3 nucleotides read TGTGCCAGCAGTTTAGACCGACTAGCGGGAAGCTACAAGCAGTACTTC.

This clonotype was counted a single time. The chain employs TRBV6-5 and TRBJ2-7; 10 positions agree with TRBD1. The CDR3 runs to 13 residues. Germline CDR1 is MNHEY and CDR2 is SVGAGI. With 8 bases clipped from V and 5 bases from J, the junction kept 6 bases outside the gene matches. CDR3 DNA sequence: TGTGCCAGCTGTAAGGACAGGGGGAACGAGCAGTACTTC. As protein: CASCKDRGNEQYF.